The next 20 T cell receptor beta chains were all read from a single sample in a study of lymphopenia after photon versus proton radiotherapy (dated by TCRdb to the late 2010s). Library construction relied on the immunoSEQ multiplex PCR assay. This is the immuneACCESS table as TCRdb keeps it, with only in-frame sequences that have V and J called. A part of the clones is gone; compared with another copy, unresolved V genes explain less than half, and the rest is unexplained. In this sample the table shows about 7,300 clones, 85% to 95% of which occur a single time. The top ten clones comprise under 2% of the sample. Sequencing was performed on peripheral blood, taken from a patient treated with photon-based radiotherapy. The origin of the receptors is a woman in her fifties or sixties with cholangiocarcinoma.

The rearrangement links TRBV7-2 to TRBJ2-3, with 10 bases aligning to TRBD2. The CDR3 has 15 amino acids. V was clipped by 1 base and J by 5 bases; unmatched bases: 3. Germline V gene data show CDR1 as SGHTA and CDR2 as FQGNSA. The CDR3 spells CASSLGAGGRDTQYF. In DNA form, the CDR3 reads TGTGCCAGCAGCTTAGGAGCGGGGGGGCGAGATACGCAGTATTTT.

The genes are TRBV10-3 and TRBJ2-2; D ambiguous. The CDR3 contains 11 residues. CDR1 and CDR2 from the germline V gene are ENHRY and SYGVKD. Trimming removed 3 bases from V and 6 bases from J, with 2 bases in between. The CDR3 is CAISDAGELFF. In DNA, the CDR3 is TGTGCCATCAGTGACGCCGGGGAGCTGTTTTTT.

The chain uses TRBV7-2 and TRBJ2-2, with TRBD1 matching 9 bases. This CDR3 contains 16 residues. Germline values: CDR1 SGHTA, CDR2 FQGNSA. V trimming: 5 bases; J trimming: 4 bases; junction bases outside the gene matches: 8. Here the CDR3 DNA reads TGTGCCAGCAGCGCAGGACAGGGGAGCCTCACCGGGGAGCTGTTTTTT. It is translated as CASSAGQGSLTGELFF. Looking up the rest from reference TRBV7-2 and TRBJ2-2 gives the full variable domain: GAGVSQSPSNKVTEKGKDVELRCDPISGHTALYWYRQSLGQGLEFLIYFQGNSAPDKSGLPSDRFSAERTGGSVSTLTIQRTQQEDSAVYLCASSAGQGSLTGELFFGEGSRLTVL.

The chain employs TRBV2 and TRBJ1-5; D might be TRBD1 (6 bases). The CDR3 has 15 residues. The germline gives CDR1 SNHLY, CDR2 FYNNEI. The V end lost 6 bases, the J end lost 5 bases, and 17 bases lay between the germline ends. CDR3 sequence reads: CASSRPQGLYQPQHF. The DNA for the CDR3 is TGTGCCAGCAGCAGGCCCCAGGGGCTCTATCAGCCCCAGCATTTT.

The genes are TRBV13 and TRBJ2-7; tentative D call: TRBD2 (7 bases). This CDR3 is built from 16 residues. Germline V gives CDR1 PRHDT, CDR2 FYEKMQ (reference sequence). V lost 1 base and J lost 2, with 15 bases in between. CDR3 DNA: TGTGCCAGCAGCTTAGACGGGGGGCGAACACCCTACGAGCAGTACTTC. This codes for CASSLDGGRTPYEQYF.

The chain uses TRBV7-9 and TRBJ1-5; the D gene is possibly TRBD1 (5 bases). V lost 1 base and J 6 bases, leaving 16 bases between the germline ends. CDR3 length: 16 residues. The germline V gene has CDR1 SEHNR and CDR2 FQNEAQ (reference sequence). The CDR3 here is CASSLVVQGGGQPQHF. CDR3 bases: TGTGCCAGCAGCTTAGTAGTCCAGGGAGGAGGTCAGCCCCAGCATTTT.

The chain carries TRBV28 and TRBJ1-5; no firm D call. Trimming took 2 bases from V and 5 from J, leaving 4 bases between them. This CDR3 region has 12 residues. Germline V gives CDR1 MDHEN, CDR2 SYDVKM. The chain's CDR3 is CASSLPHQPQHF. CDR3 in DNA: TGTGCCAGCAGTTTACCCCATCAGCCCCAGCATTTT.

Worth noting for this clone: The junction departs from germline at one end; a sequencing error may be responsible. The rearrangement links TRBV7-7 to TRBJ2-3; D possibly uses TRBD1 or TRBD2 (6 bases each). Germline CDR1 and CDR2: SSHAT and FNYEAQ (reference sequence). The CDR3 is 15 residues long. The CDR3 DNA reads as TGTGCTAGCAGCTTAGGGGGGATCAGCACAGATACGCAGTATTTT. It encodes CASSLGGISTDTQYF.

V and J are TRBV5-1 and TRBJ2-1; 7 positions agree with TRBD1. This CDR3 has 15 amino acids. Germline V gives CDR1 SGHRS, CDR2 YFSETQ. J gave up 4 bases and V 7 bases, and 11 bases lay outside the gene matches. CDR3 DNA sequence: TGCGCCAGCGCTTCCGGGGACAGCCCATACAATGAGCAGTTCTTC. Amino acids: CASASGDSPYNEQFF.

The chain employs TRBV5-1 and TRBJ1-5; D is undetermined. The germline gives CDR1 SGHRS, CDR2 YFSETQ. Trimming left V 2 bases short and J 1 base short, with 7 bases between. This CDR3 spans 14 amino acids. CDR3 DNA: TGCGCCAGCAGCTTCGACATGAGCAATCAGCCCCAGCATTTT. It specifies CASSFDMSNQPQHF.

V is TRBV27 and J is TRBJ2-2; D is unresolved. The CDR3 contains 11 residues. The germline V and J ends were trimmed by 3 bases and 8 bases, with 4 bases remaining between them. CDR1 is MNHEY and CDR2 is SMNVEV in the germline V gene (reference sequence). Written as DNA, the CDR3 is TGTGCCAGCAGTTTCCTTGGGGAGCTGTTTTTT. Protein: CASSFLGELFF.

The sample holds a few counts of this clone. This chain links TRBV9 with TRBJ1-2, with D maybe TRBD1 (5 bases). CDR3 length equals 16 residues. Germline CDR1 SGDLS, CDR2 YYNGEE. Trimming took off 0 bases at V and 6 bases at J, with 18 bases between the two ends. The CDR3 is CASSVEEGMALHGYTF. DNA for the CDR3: TGTGCCAGCAGCGTAGAGGAGGGGATGGCCCTCCATGGCTACACCTTC.

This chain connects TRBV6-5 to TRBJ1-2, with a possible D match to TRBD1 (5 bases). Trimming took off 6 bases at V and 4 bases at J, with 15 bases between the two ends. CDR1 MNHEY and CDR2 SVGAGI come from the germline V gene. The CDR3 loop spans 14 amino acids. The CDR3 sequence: CASSLDLDSYGYTF. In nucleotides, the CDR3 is TGTGCCAGCAGCCTTGACCTAGACAGCTATGGCTACACCTTC.

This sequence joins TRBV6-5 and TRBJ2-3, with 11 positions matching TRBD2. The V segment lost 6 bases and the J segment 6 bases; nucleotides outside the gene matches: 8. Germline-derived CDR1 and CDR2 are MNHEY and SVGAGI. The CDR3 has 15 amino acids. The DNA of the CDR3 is TGTGCCAGCAGACTTAGCGGGGGGGGGAAGGATACGCAGTATTTT. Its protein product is CASRLSGGGKDTQYF.

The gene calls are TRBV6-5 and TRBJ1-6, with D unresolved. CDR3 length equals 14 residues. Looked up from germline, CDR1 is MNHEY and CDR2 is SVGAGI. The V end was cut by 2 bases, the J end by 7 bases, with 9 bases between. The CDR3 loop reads CASSYLRENSPLHF. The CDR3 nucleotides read TGTGCCAGCAGTTACCTGAGGGAGAATTCACCCCTCCACTTT.

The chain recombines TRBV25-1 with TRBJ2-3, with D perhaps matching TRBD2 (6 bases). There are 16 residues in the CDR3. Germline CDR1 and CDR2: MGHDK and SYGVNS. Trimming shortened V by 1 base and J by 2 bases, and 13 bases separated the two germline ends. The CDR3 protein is CASSEFRRGNTDTQYF. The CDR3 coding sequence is TGTGCCAGCAGTGAATTTCGTCGGGGGAACACAGATACGCAGTATTTT.

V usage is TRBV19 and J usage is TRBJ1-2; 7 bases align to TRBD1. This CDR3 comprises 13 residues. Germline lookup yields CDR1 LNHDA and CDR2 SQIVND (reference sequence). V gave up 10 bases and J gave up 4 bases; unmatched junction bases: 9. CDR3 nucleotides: TGTGCCACCGCAGACAGGGTGGTCTATGGCTACACCTTC. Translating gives CATADRVVYGYTF.

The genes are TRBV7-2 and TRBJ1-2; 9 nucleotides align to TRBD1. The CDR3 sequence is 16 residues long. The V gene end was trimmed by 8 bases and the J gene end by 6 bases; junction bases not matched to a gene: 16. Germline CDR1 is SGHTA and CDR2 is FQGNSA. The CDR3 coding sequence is TGTGCCAGCGCACAAGGGGGGACAGGGATTTGGAATGGCTACACCTTC. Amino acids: CASAQGGTGIWNGYTF.

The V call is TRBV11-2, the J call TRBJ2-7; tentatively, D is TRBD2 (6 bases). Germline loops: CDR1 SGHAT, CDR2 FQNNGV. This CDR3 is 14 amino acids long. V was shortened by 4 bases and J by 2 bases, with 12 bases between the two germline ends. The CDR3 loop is CASSWGDRAYEQYF. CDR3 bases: TGTGCCAGCAGCTGGGGGGATCGCGCCTACGAGCAGTACTTC. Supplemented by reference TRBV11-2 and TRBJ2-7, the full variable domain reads EAGVAQSPRYKIIEKRQSVAFWCNPISGHATLYWYQQILGQGPKLLIQFQNNGVVDDSQLPKDRFSAERLKGVDSTLKIQPAKLEDSAVYLCASSWGDRAYEQYFGPGTRLTVT.

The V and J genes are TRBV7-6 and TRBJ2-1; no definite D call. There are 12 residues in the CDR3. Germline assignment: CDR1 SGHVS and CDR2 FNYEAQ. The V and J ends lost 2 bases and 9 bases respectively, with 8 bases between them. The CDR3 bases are TGTGCCAGCAGCTTACAGGAGATTGAGCAGTTCTTC. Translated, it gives CASSLQEIEQFF.